This T cell receptor beta chain was captured by sequencing in a study of blood T cell repertoires in COVID-19. About the research overall: The United States, Italy and Spain provided the acute and convalescent COVID-19 samples.

Those enrolled in Seattle joined during active infection and were followed longitudinally afterward. This clone was seen more than once but under ten times. Using immunoSEQ multiplex PCR, the repertoire was profiled, and TCRdb retains in-frame clones only, with some absent. The sample holds about 23,000 clones, about 70% seen once. Specimen: peripheral blood. This clonotype was obtained from a man aged 50-59 years with COVID-19, enrolled during active disease.

CDR3 in amino acids: CASSYGAGANVLTF. CDR3 in DNA: TGTGCCAGCAGTTACGGGGCCGGGGCCAACGTCCTGACTTTC. This chain links TRBV6-6 with TRBJ2-6, with a weak D call TRBD1 (5 bases). The V end lost 2 bases, the J end lost 4 bases, and 6 bases lay between the germline ends. This CDR3 has 14 residues. Germline values: CDR1 MNHNY, CDR2 SVGAGI (reference sequence).